This TCR beta chain was identified during a study of PD-1 blockade in classical Hodgkin lymphoma. Findings and caveats of the study: Compared with baseline, CD4+ but not CD8+ TCR diversity had risen significantly by C4D1.

Sequencing used immunoSEQ multiplex PCR; TCRdb keeps in-frame clones, though not all of them. The table has almost 20,000 clones, 60% to 85% seen once; the top ten hold around two fifths. The time point: cycle 4 day 1 (C4D1), after five to seven weeks of nivolumab. Every single patient, without exception, relapsed after autologous stem cell transplantation, and brentuximab vedotin exposure varied. About this clone: As yet, its antigen is unknown.

The V gene's germline CDR1 is MNHEY and CDR2 SMNVEV (reference sequence). V was pared by 8 bases and J by 6 bases, with 9 bases of the junction left unmatched. The CDR3 totals 15 residues. The TCR was taken from a human donor with classical Hodgkin lymphoma. The sequencing here drew on peripheral blood mononuclear cells (PBMCs), taken before the fourth cycle of nivolumab. J is TRBJ2-3 and V is TRBV27; 12 bases fit TRBD2. The CDR3 loop reads CASWGLAGGQDTQYF. In nucleotides, the CDR3 is TGTGCCAGCTGGGGCCTAGCGGGAGGGCAGGATACGCAGTATTTT.